The 19 T cell receptor beta chains below all came from one sample that was sequenced in a study of shared clonotypes between healthy human individuals. The data were produced by immunoSEQ multiplex PCR, yet TCRdb's version contains in-frame clones alone and is incomplete. The sample has about 330,000 clones; 74% are singletons. The sequenced sample consisted of memory CD4+ T cells sorted from blood. Subset defined: CD45RA-negative fraction. All receptors come from a man younger than 45 in good health.

The chain couples TRBV5-6 to TRBJ2-2; D possibly corresponds to TRBD1 (6 bases). Per germline, CDR1 SGHDT and CDR2 YYEEEE. V gave up 4 bases and J gave up 4 bases, with 20 bases separating them. The CDR3 consists of 17 residues. Here the CDR3 reads CASSLWVSRGPTGELFF. Here the CDR3 DNA reads TGTGCCAGCAGCCTGTGGGTTAGCAGGGGACCCACCGGGGAGCTGTTTTTT.

The CDR3 region is CASSLIGTSGQETQYF. The CDR3 coding sequence is TGTGCCAGCAGTTTAATCGGGACTAGCGGGCAAGAGACCCAGTACTTC. The chain has TRBV27 and TRBJ2-5, with TRBD2 matching over 12 bases. The CDR3 length is 16 residues. V lost 2 bases to trimming and J lost 2 bases; unmatched junction nucleotides: 3. Germline-derived CDR1 and CDR2 are MNHEY and SMNVEV (reference sequence).

V and J are TRBV11-1 and TRBJ1-3; D unresolved. CDR1 and CDR2 from the germline V gene are SGHAT and FQDESV (reference sequence). Deletions cut 2 bases from V and 2 bases from J, with 7 bases between. The CDR3 has 14 amino acids. CDR3 residues: CASSLPQAGNTIYF. CDR3 DNA sequence: TGTGCCAGCAGCTTACCGCAAGCTGGAAACACCATATATTTT.

The chain links TRBV28 to TRBJ2-2; possible D gene TRBD2, 5 bases. V was shortened by 6 bases and J by 0 bases, with 11 bases between the two germline ends. The CDR3 spans 15 residues. In germline, CDR1 is MDHEN, CDR2 SYDVKM. CDR3 sequence: CASRTTRSNTGELFF. In DNA, the CDR3 is TGTGCCAGCAGAACAACTAGGTCGAACACCGGGGAGCTGTTTTTT.

CDR3 coding DNA: TGTGCCATCAGTGATCCCCTTACCGGGGAGCTGTTTTTT. Amino acid sequence: CAISDPLTGELFF. The chain carries TRBV10-3 and TRBJ2-2; D is unresolved. This CDR3 has 13 amino acids. Germline values: CDR1 ENHRY, CDR2 SYGVKD. Trimming shortened V by 3 bases and J by 5 bases, and 7 bases separated the two germline ends.

In DNA, the CDR3 is TGTGCCAGCAGGACTCGTACCGGGACAGTGAACACTGAAGCTTTCTTT. Translated: CASRTRTGTVNTEAFF. J is TRBJ1-1 and V is TRBV2; 7 bases match TRBD1. V was pared by 6 bases and J by 0 bases, with 10 bases of the junction left unmatched. This CDR3 spans 16 amino acids. Germline CDR1 and CDR2: SNHLY and FYNNEI.

V and J are TRBV28 and TRBJ2-7; D assignment may be TRBD1 or TRBD2 (5 bases each). The CDR3 contains 13 residues. The germline CDR1 and CDR2 sequences are MDHEN and SYDVKM. Trimming took 4 bases from V and 9 from J, leaving 16 bases between them. The CDR3 loop reads CASSSGTQIGQYF. The DNA for the CDR3 is TGTGCCAGCAGTTCCGGGACCCAGATCGGGCAGTACTTC.

The genes are TRBV4-3 and TRBJ2-7; 14 bases map to TRBD2. The germline CDR1 and CDR2 sequences are LGHNA and YSLEER. V trimming: 0 bases; J trimming: 4 bases; junction bases outside the gene matches: 5. The CDR3 has 17 residues. CDR3 nucleotide sequence: TGCGCCAGCAGCCAAGAAGCCCGACTAGCGGGAGGGTACGAGCAGTACTTC. Protein product: CASSQEARLAGGYEQYF.

V usage is TRBV6-1 and J usage is TRBJ2-7; perhaps D is TRBD1 or TRBD2 (5 bases each). The germline CDR1 and CDR2 sequences are MNHNS and SASEGT. V was pared by 1 base and J by 4 bases, with 20 bases between. There are 17 residues in the CDR3. Written as DNA, the CDR3 is TGTGCCAGCAGTGAAGAGGGGTTTCCCGGGACGCCGTACGAGCAGTACTTC. It translates to CASSEEGFPGTPYEQYF.

The chain is built from TRBV7-9 and TRBJ1-1, with D tentatively TRBD1 (6 bases). V was clipped by 1 base and J by 1 base, with 16 bases between them. The germline V gene encodes CDR1 SEHNR and CDR2 FQNEAQ (reference sequence). The CDR3 consists of 17 residues. The CDR3 spells CASSLELRLGGNTEAFF. For the CDR3, the DNA is TGTGCCAGCAGCTTAGAATTGCGGTTAGGGGGGAACACTGAAGCTTTCTTT.

The rearrangement links TRBV6-5 to TRBJ1-1; D unresolved. Looked up from germline, CDR1 is MNHEY and CDR2 is SVGAGI. The CDR3 has 13 residues. Trimming stripped 4 bases from V and 1 base from J, with 7 bases between. The CDR3 coding sequence is TGTGCCAGCAGTTTGCGTTGGAACACTGAAGCTTTCTTT. It codes for CASSLRWNTEAFF.

The genes are TRBV2 and TRBJ2-7; the D gene is possibly TRBD2 (5 bases). CDR3 length: 13 residues. V lost 5 bases and J 4 bases, leaving 12 bases between the germline ends. The germline V gene encodes CDR1 SNHLY and CDR2 FYNNEI. The CDR3 DNA reads TGTGCCAGCAGTCTTACTAGGTCGTACGAGCAGTACTTC. Translating it yields CASSLTRSYEQYF.

The chain combines TRBV5-6 with TRBJ1-5, with D uncertain. The ends were cut back, 4 bases at V and 3 bases at J, with 14 bases in the middle. This CDR3 comprises 15 residues. CDR1 is SGHDT, CDR2 YYEEEE, per germline. CDR3 sequence (DNA): TGTGCCAGCAGCGGGAGGAAGGACCCCAATCAGCCCCAGCATTTT. Translation gives CASSGRKDPNQPQHF.

The rearrangement uses TRBV12-5 and TRBJ2-7; D is ambiguous. The CDR3 sequence is 12 residues long. The germline V gene has CDR1 LGHNT and CDR2 FRNRAP. Between the trimmed V and J ends, which lost 1 base and 5 bases, there was a span of 6 bases. The CDR3 DNA is TGTGCTAGTGGTTTGGCTGGACACGAGCAGTACTTC. Its protein product is CASGLAGHEQYF.

CDR3 sequence (DNA): TGTGCCAGCAGCGTCAAACGGGGGGTCGGGTTCCAGAACACTGAAGCTTTCTTT. This encodes CASSVKRGVGFQNTEAFF. The chain recombines TRBV7-2 with TRBJ1-1; perhaps TRBD1 as D (5 bases). Germline CDR1 is SGHTA and CDR2 is FQGNSA. The CDR3 has 18 residues. V gave up 5 bases and J gave up 1 base, with 23 bases separating them.

CDR3 residues: CASGLAAGLGQFF. The CDR3 DNA sequence: TGTGCTAGTGGTTTGGCCGCGGGGTTGGGGCAGTTCTTC. The V call is TRBV12-5, the J call TRBJ2-1, with D possibly matching TRBD2 (6 bases). The germline CDR1 and CDR2 sequences are LGHNT and FRNRAP. With 1 base removed from V and 12 bases from J, the gap between germline ends came to 13 bases. CDR3 length equals 13 residues.

The chain links TRBV5-1 to TRBJ2-3; D possibly corresponds to TRBD2 (6 bases). Per the germline V gene, CDR1 is SGHRS and CDR2 is YFSETQ. CDR3 length: 15 amino acids. V dropped 1 base and J dropped 0 bases, with 9 bases sitting between them. In nucleotides, the CDR3 is TGCGCCAGCAGCTTGCGCGGGACCAGCACAGATACGCAGTATTTT. Residues: CASSLRGTSTDTQYF.

To note about this clone: The same CDR3 is also encoded by other DNA sequences in this sample. The V gene is TRBV7-2, the J gene TRBJ2-1; TRBD1 is a possible D gene (6 bases). Germline V CDR1 and CDR2: SGHTA, FQGNSA. V lost 1 base and J lost 6, with 7 bases in between. This CDR3 spans 13 amino acids. CDR3 amino acids: CASSLDRVNEQFF. The CDR3 DNA sequence: TGTGCCAGCAGCTTAGACAGGGTCAATGAGCAGTTCTTC.

The chain carries TRBV30 and TRBJ1-5; D gene ambiguous. Germline CDR1 reads GTSNPN; CDR2 reads SVGIG (reference sequence). The germline V and J ends were trimmed by 2 bases and 2 bases, with 16 bases remaining between them. CDR3 length: 16 amino acids. The CDR3 spells CAWSIERVRGNQPQHF. The DNA of the CDR3 is TGTGCCTGGAGTATTGAGAGGGTTCGTGGCAATCAGCCCCAGCATTTT. Together with reference TRBV30 and TRBJ1-5, the CDR3 gives the full variable domain: SQTIHQWPATLVQPVGSPLSLECTVEGTSNPNLYWYRQAAGRGLQLLFYSVGIGQISSEVPQNLSASRPQDRQFILSSKKLLLSDSGFYLCAWSIERVRGNQPQHFGDGTRLSIL.